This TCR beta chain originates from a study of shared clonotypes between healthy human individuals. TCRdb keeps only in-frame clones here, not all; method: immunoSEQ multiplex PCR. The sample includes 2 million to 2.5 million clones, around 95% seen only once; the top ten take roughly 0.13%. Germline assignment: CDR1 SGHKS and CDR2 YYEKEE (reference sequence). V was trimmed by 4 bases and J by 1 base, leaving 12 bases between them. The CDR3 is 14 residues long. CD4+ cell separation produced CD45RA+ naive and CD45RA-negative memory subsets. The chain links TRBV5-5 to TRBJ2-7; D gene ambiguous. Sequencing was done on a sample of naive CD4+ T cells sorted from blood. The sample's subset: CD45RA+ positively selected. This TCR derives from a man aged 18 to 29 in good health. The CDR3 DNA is TGTGCCAGCAGCCTAAACGGCCCATCCTACGAGCAGTACTTC. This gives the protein CASSLNGPSYEQYF. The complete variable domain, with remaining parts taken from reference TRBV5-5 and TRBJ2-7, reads DAGVTQSPTHLIKTRGQQVTLRCSPISGHKSVSWYQQVLGQGPQFIFQYYEKEERGRGNFPDRFSARQFPNYSSELNVNALLLGDSALYLCASSLNGPSYEQYFGPGTRLTVT.